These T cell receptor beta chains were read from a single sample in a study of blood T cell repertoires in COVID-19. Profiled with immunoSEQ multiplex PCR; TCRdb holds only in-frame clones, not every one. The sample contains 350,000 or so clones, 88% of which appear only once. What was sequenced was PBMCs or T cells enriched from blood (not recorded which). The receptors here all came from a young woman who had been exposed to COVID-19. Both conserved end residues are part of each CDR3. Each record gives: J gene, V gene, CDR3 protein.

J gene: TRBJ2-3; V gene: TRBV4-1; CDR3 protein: CASSQDGTWREISDTQYF
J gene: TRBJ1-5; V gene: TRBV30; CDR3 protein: CAWSGDRVSNQPQHF
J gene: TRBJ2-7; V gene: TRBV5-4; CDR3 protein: CASSSGGRAEQYF
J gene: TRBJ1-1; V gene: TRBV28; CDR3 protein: CASSLPQGARTEAFF
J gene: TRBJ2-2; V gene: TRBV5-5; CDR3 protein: CASTSGGGNTGELFF
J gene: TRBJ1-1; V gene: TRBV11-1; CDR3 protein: CASSPHGQGVNTEAFF
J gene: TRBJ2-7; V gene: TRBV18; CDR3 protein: CASSLPGLAGYEQYF
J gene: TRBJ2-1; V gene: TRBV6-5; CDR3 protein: CATRTASGSNEQFF
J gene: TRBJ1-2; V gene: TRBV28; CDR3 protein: CASSTGPYNYGYTF
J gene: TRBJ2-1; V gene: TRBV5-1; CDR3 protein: CASSLEGGTYNEQFF